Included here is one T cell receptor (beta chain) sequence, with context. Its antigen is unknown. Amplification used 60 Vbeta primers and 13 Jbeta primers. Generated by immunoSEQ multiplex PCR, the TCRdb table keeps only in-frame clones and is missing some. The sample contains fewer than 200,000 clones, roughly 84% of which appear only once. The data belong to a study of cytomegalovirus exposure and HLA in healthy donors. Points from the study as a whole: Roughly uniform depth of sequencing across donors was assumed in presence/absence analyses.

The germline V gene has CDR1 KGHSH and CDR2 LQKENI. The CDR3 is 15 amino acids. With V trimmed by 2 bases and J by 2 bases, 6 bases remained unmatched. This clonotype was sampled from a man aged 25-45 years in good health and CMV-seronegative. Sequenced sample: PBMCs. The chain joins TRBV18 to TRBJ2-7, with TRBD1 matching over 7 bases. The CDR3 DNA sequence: TGTGCCAGCTCACCAATAACAGGGGTTCCCTACGAGCAGTACTTC. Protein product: CASSPITGVPYEQYF.